These T cell receptor beta chains were read from a single sample in a study of shared clonotypes between healthy human individuals. The table came from immunoSEQ multiplex PCR; TCRdb's copy has only in-frame clones and leaves some out. The sample lists 600,000 to 800,000 clones; over 60% were seen once. Sequenced material: memory CD4+ T cells sorted from blood. All receptors come from a woman aged 25-40 years in good health. CDR3s include the opening cysteine and the closing phenylalanine or tryptophan. The order of the fields is D gene, V gene, clone size, J gene, CDR3 DNA, CDR3 protein. D genes are given only for firm matches. Not all rows give a size; the values are once, few, many and, for expanded clones, a class.

NA	TRBV7-3	NA	TRBJ1-3	TGTGCCAGCAGCTTAATGGGGGCACCTGGAAACACCATATATTTT	CASSLMGAPGNTIYF
NA	TRBV28	NA	TRBJ2-7	TGTGCCAGCAGGGGAGCGGTCCTCTCCTACGAGCAGTACTTC	CASRGAVLSYEQYF
NA	TRBV6-1	NA	TRBJ1-2	TGTGCCAGCAGTGAAGGTCCTGGGCCGGCCGGCTACACCTTC	CASSEGPGPAGYTF
TRBD2	TRBV7-2	many	TRBJ2-7	TGTGCCAGCAGAAGGACTAGCGGCTCCTACGAGCAGTACTTC	CASRRTSGSYEQYF
TRBD1	TRBV18	NA	TRBJ1-4	TGTGCCAGCTCACCGGGACAGGGTAATGAAAAACTGTTTTTT	CASSPGQGNEKLFF
TRBD1	TRBV10-3	few	TRBJ2-7	TGTGCCATCAGTGATAGACAGGGCCTTTCGAACGAGCAGTACTTC	CAISDRQGLSNEQYF
TRBD1	TRBV27	NA	TRBJ2-3	TGTGCCAGCAGTTTAGACAGGGCATTGAGCGCAGATACGCAGTATTTT	CASSLDRALSADTQYF
NA	TRBV2	NA	TRBJ1-4	TGTGCCAGCACACTGACGGCCTTTGGGGAAAAACTGTTTTTT	CASTLTAFGEKLFF
TRBD1	TRBV28	NA	TRBJ1-3	TGTGCCAGCAGTTGGGGACAGTCAACTGACACCATATATTTT	CASSWGQSTDTIYF
NA	TRBV2	NA	TRBJ1-3	TGTGCCAGCAGTGGACAGCCCTCTTCTGGAAACACCATATATTTT	CASSGQPSSGNTIYF
TRBD1	TRBV15	once	TRBJ2-5	TGTGCCACCAGCCCCAGGGGGCTCCAAGAGACCCAGTACTTC	CATSPRGLQETQYF
NA	TRBV6-5	NA	TRBJ2-3	TGTGCCAGCAGTTTGGGGGGAGATACGCAGTATTTT	CASSLGGDTQYF
NA	TRBV10-1	few	TRBJ2-5	TGCGCCAGCAGTGAGACAGGGACCAAACAAGAGACCCAGTACTTC	CASSETGTKQETQYF
NA	TRBV7-7	few	TRBJ2-2	TGTGCCAGCAGTTCCCAACTAGACGGGGAGCTGTTTTTT	CASSSQLDGELFF
TRBD1	TRBV7-8	NA	TRBJ1-4	TGTGCCAGCAGGGGAAGACAGGGGGTTAATGAAAAACTGTTTTTT	CASRGRQGVNEKLFF
TRBD2	TRBV2	NA	TRBJ2-3	TGTGCCAGCACTAAGGGACTAGCGGCAGATACGCAGTATTTT	CASTKGLAADTQYF
TRBD2	TRBV19	NA	TRBJ2-7	TGTGCCAGTAGTGTCGGGGGGACTAGCGGGAAGAGCGAGCAGTACTTC	CASSVGGTSGKSEQYF
NA	TRBV5-5	NA	TRBJ1-2	TGTGCCAGCAGCTTGGTGGTGGCGGACTATGGCTACACCTTC	CASSLVVADYGYTF
NA	TRBV7-2	many	TRBJ1-1	TGTGCCAGCAGCTACAGGGTTGACACTGAAGCTTTCTTT	CASSYRVDTEAFF
NA	TRBV4-1	NA	TRBJ2-7	TGCGCCAGCAGCCAAGAGCCTATTCCGGGAGCTCAGGCCTACGAGCAGTACTTC	CASSQEPIPGAQAYEQYF
NA	TRBV5-5	once	TRBJ2-1	TGTGCCAGCAGCTTGTTGGGGGTCCATGAGCAGTTCTTC	CASSLLGVHEQFF
TRBD1	TRBV28	once	TRBJ1-1	TGTGCCAGCAGTCGAGACCGGGACAGGATTATGAACACTGAAGCTTTCTTT	CASSRDRDRIMNTEAFF
NA	TRBV9	few	TRBJ2-7	TGTGCCAGCAGCGTATCGGTCGGCGAGCAGTACTTC	CASSVSVGEQYF
NA	TRBV6-6	NA	TRBJ1-2	TGTGCCAGCAGTACCGGGACATGGGCGGTAGGCTACACCTTC	CASSTGTWAVGYTF
TRBD2	TRBV7-2	few	TRBJ2-2	TGTGCCAGCAGCTTCGGGGGGACTAGCGGATTCACCGGGGAGCTGTTTTTT	CASSFGGTSGFTGELFF
TRBD2	TRBV9	NA	TRBJ2-1	TGTGCCAGCAGCACCCCGAGGGGGGGACTAGCAAATGAGCAGTTCTTC	CASSTPRGGLANEQFF
NA	TRBV4-1	NA	TRBJ2-7	TGCGCCAGCAGCCAAGCCGGACAGAAAATGGGCTACGAGCAGTACTTC	CASSQAGQKMGYEQYF
TRBD1	TRBV11-2	many	TRBJ1-2	TGTGCCAGCAGCTCCGACAGGGGATCTGGCTACACCTTC	CASSSDRGSGYTF
NA	TRBV9	many	TRBJ2-2	TGTGCCAGCAGTGACCGGATGGCCGGGGAGCTGTTTTTT	CASSDRMAGELFF
NA	TRBV28	NA	TRBJ2-2	TGTGCCAGCAGCTCGTCCGGAGTGGGCAAGAACACCGGGGAGCTGTTTTTT	CASSSSGVGKNTGELFF
NA	TRBV6-1	NA	TRBJ1-1	TGTGCCAGCAGTGCTTACAGGGCCGAAGCTTTCTTT	CASSAYRAEAFF
TRBD1	TRBV5-1	few	TRBJ2-7	TGCGCCAGCAGCCCGGGACAGGGGGTGGACGAGCAGTACTTC	CASSPGQGVDEQYF
NA	TRBV6-1	few	TRBJ2-2	TGTGCCAGCACTCAGGGACGGAGCACCGGGGAGCTGTTTTTT	CASTQGRSTGELFF
NA	TRBV25-1	NA	TRBJ1-2	TGTGCCAGCAGTGACCCCGTCGGGGGCCTACCTTGTTGGGATGGCTACACCTTC	CASSDPVGGLPCWDGYTF
NA	TRBV7-9	NA	TRBJ1-5	TGTGCCAGCAGCGGAACAGGGTATCAGCCCCAGCATTTT	CASSGTGYQPQHF
NA	TRBV2	NA	TRBJ2-1	TGTGCCAGCCAATGGGGTGGCAATGAGCAGTTCTTC	CASQWGGNEQFF
NA	TRBV29-1	many	TRBJ2-1	TGCAGCGTTGGATCGGGGTACCGTTACAATGAGCAGTTCTTC	CSVGSGYRYNEQFF
TRBD1	TRBV7-2	many	TRBJ2-5	TGTGCCAGCAGCTCGGGACAGGGGATAGTAGAGACCCAGTACTTC	CASSSGQGIVETQYF
NA	TRBV6-1	NA	TRBJ2-2	TGTGCCTGGGGGAGGGGGCTGACGAACACCGGGGAGCTGTTTTTT	CAWGRGLTNTGELFF
NA	TRBV27	NA	TRBJ2-4	TGTGCCAGCAGTACAGGCGCGGGCATTCAGTACTTC	CASSTGAGIQYF
NA	TRBV5-4	few	TRBJ2-7	TGTGCCAGCAGCCGAAGAGCGAGTCCCTACGAGCAGTACTTC	CASSRRASPYEQYF
TRBD2	TRBV5-1	NA	TRBJ2-7	TGCGCCAGCAGCTCCAAGACTAGCGGGAGTGACGAGCAGTACTTC	CASSSKTSGSDEQYF
NA	TRBV18	once	TRBJ2-3	TGTGCCAGCGAACAGGGTGCAGATACGCAGTATTTT	CASEQGADTQYF
NA	TRBV18	NA	TRBJ2-3	TGTGCCAGCTCACCATGGAGGAGTAGCACAGATACGCAGTATTTT	CASSPWRSSTDTQYF
TRBD1	TRBV5-8	NA	TRBJ2-5	TGTGCCAGCAGGCGAGGGACAGGGAAGACCCAGTACTTC	CASRRGTGKTQYF
NA	TRBV6-1	NA	TRBJ1-1	TGTGCCAGCAGTGAAGACTGGAACACTGAAGCTTTCTTT	CASSEDWNTEAFF
TRBD2	TRBV7-2	NA	TRBJ2-1	TGTGCCAGCAGCTTAGATTCACTAGCGGGACGCAATGAGCAGTTCTTC	CASSLDSLAGRNEQFF
TRBD1	TRBV27	NA	TRBJ1-5	TGTGCCAGCAGTTTATTCCAGGGACAGGGGGGACAGCCCCAGCATTTT	CASSLFQGQGGQPQHF
NA	TRBV19	few	TRBJ2-5	TGTGCCAGTAGTCTACAGGGAACGCAAGAGACCCAGTACTTC	CASSLQGTQETQYF
NA	TRBV2	few	TRBJ2-1	TGTGCCACCGCTGGGCAGGGCTACAATGAGCAGTTCTTC	CATAGQGYNEQFF
NA	TRBV11-2	NA	TRBJ2-7	TGTGCCAGCAGCTTAAACCTCTACGAGCAGTACTTC	CASSLNLYEQYF
NA	TRBV10-3	NA	TRBJ2-7	TGTGCCATCAGTGATTTAGGTGCCCTAAAGGCCTACGAGCAGTACTTC	CAISDLGALKAYEQYF
NA	TRBV10-3	NA	TRBJ2-1	TGTGCCATCAGTGCTTGGGACTCCTACAATGAGCAGTTCTTC	CAISAWDSYNEQFF
TRBD2	TRBV25-1	NA	TRBJ2-7	TGTGCCAGCACGGCCGGGACTAGCTCCTACGAGCAGTACTTC	CASTAGTSSYEQYF
TRBD1	TRBV15	NA	TRBJ2-5	TGTGCCACCAGCAGAGGACAGGGGCCAGAGACCCAGTACTTC	CATSRGQGPETQYF
TRBD1	TRBV7-8	NA	TRBJ2-2	TGTGCCAGCAGCTTCTTGGACAGGGGGCCCACCGGGGAGCTGTTTTTT	CASSFLDRGPTGELFF
NA	TRBV27	NA	TRBJ1-2	TGTGCCAGCAGTCCCCGGGAGCCGGGCTACACCTTC	CASSPREPGYTF